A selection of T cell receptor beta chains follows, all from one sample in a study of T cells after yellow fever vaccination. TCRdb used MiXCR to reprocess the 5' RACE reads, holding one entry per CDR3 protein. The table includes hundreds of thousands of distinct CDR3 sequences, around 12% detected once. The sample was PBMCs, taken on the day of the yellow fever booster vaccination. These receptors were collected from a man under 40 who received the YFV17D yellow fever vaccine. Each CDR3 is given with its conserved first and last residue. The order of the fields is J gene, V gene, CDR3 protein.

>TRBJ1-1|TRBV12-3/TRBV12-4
CASAGGVTEAFF
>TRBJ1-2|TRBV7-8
CASSPSTGGFGYTF
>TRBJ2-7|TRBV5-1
CASSLDHKRETNEQYF
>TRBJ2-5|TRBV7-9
CASATRKVQTQYF
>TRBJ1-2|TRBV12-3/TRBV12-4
CASSFGTGVNYTF
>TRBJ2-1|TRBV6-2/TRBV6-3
CASSLPRVVSYNEQFF
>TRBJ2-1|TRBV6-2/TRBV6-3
CASSYRISNEQFF
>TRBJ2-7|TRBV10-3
CAIRDPGQGSYEQYF
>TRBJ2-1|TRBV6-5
CASSYVAGATYNEQFF
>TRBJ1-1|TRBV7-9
CAVTGPRTEAFF
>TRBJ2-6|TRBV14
CASSQGQGPFTGANVLTF
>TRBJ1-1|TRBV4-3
CASSQDSGTEAFF
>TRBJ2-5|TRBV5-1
CASSLSRVSAQETQYF
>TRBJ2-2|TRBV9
CASSATSGVNTGELFF
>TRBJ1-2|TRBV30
CAWSVLDRGHGYTF
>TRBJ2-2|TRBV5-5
CASSTGTSGTLNTGELFF
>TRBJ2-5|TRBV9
CASSPRTSGLGAQYF
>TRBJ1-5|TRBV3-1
CASSPGGGGGQDQPQHF
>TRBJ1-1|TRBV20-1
CSARDNRGLKAFF
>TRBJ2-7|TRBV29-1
CSGRHGPEQYF
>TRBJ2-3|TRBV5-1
CASSLGATAITDTQYF
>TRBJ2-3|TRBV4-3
CASSQGPSGSTDTQYF
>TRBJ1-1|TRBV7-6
CASSSSTARSTEAFF
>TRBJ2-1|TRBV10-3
CAISESKGGTRSYNEQFF
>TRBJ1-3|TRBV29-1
CSVWDRLTGNTIYF
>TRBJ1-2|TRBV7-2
CASSLEGAGNGYTF
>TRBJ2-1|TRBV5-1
CASSFQKGGNEQFF
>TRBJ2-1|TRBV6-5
CASSYQGTGYNEQFF
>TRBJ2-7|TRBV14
CASSLQGLSYEQYF
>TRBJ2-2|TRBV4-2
CASSHYGRGGTGELFF
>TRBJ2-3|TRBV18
CASSPSATTDTQYF
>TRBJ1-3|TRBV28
CASSSVNTIYF
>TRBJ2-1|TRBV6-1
CASSETGRYNEQFF
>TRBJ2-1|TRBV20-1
CSARDHRQQSSSYNEQFF
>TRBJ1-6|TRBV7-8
CASSLGTGTNSPLHF
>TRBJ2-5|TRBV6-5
CASGFPQYF
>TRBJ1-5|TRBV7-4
CASCLSVGSNQPQHF
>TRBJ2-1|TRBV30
CAWSVPGGGYNEQFF
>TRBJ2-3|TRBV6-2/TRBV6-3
CASSYGFPGTSGRAVNTQYF
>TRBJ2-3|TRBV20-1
CSAPGQSMNTQYF
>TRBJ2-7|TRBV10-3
CAIKGEGYEQYF
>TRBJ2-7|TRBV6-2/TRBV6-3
CASSYSFAGQGKAYEQYF
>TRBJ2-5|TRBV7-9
CASSLPGTGGIETQYF
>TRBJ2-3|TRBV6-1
CASSPLGTHGADTQYF
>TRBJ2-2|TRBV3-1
CASSRDGPTGELFF
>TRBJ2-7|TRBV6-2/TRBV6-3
CASRPTGGYEQYF
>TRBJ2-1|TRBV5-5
CASSLEADSYNEQFF
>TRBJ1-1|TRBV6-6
CASSSRPFGGGQGRRMNTEAFF
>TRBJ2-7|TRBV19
CASSSVGDAPYEQYF